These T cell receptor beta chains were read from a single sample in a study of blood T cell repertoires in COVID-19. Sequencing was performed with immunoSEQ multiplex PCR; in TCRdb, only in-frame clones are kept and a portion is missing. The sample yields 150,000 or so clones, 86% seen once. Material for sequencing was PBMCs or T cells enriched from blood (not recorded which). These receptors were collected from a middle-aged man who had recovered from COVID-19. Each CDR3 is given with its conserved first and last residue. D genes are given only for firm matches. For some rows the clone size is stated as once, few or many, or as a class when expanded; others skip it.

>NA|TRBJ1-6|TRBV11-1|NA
TGTGCCAGCAGCTTATCCCGGCGGGCACCCCTCCACTTT
CASSLSRRAPLHF
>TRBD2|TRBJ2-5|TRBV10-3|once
TGTGCCATCAGTGAGTCTAGCGGGCAAGAGACCCAGTACTTC
CAISESSGQETQYF
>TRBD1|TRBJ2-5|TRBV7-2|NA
TGTGCCAGCAGCGTCCGACAGGGGCGTCAAGAGACCCAGTACTTC
CASSVRQGRQETQYF
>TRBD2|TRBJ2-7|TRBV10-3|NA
TGTGCCATCAGTGTTACCGGGACTAGCGGGTCCCCCGAGCAGTACTTC
CAISVTGTSGSPEQYF
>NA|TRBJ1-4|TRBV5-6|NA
TGTGCCAGCAGCTTGTTCCAAACTAATGAAAAACTGTTTTTT
CASSLFQTNEKLFF
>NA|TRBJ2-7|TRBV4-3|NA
TGCGCCAGCAGCCAAGAATACGGGAGCACCTACGAGCAGTACTTC
CASSQEYGSTYEQYF
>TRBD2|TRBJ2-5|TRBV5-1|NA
TGCGCCAGCAGCTTGGTAGGTAGCGGGGCTGAAGAGACCCAGTACTTC
CASSLVGSGAEETQYF
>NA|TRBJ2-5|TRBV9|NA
TGTGCCAGCAGCGTAGTGGGGGGTCCGGAGACCCAGTACTTC
CASSVVGGPETQYF
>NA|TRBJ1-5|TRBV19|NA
TGTGCCAGTAGTCGCCAGGAGGGATTTCAGCCCCAGCATTTT
CASSRQEGFQPQHF
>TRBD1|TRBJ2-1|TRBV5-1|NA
TGCGCCAGCAGTAGCCGGGACAGGGGGTACGATGAGCAGTTCTTC
CASSSRDRGYDEQFF
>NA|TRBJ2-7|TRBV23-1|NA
TGCGCCAGCAGTCTTGAGGGAGGCTACGAGCAGTACTTC
CASSLEGGYEQYF
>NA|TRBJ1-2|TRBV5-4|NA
TGTGCCAGCAGCTTTTTTCCCCACGGGGGGGAAGCTAACTATGGCTACACCTTC
CASSFFPHGGEANYGYTF
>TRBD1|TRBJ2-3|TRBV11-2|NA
TGTGCCAGCAGCTTCGGACAGGCAGATACGCAGTATTTT
CASSFGQADTQYF
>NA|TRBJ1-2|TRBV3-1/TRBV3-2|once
TGTGCCAGCAGCCAAGACTGGGGGACTGATAACTATGGCTACACCTTC
CASSQDWGTDNYGYTF
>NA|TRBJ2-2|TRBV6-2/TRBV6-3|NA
TGTGCCAGCAGTTACTCGATGGTGCGTCCCGGGGACACCGGGGAGCTGTTTTTT
CASSYSMVRPGDTGELFF
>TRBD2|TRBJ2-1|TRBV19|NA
TGTGCCAGTAGTATTCCTAGCGGGAGCAGGGATGAGCAGTTCTTC
CASSIPSGSRDEQFF
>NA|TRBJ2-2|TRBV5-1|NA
TGCGCCAGCAGCCCCAGGGCAGGTATGAACACCGGGGAGCTGTTTTTT
CASSPRAGMNTGELFF
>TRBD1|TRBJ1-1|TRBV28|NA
TGTGCCAGCAGTTTACAGGGGGCGAACACTGAAGCTTTCTTT
CASSLQGANTEAFF
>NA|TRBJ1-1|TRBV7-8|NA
TGTGCCAGCAGCCCTCCCGGACGGGGGGGAGCTTTCTTT
CASSPPGRGGAFF
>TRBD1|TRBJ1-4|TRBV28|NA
TGTGCCAGCAGGACAGGGGGCGCAGGTGAAAAACTGTTTTTT
CASRTGGAGEKLFF
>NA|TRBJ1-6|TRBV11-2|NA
TGTGCCAGCAGCTTCCCAGGGTCTAATTCACCCCTCCACTTT
CASSFPGSNSPLHF
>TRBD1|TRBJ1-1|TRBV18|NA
TGTGCCAGCTCACCACGGACAGGGGGCACTGAAGCTTTCTTT
CASSPRTGGTEAFF
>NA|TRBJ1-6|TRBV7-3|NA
TGTGCCAGCAGCTCACAGGGAGGGAATTCACCCCTCCACTTT
CASSSQGGNSPLHF
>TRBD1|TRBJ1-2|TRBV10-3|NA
TGTGCCATCAGAGACAGGGTCGGAAACTATGGCTACACCTTC
CAIRDRVGNYGYTF
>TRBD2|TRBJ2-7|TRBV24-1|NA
TGTGCCACCAGTGCGACTAGCGGGAGGGGCGGGTCCTACGAGCAGTACTTC
CATSATSGRGGSYEQYF
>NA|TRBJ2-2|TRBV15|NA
TGTGCCACCAGCAGAGACTGGGGGGGGCTCGGCACCGGGGAGCTGTTTTTT
CATSRDWGGLGTGELFF
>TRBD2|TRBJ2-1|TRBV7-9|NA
TGTGCCAGCAGCCGCGGACTAGCGGGGACCAATGAGCAGTTCTTC
CASSRGLAGTNEQFF
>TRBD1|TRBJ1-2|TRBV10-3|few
TGTGCCATCAGTCCGTTCTCACGAAGACAGGGACATGGCTACACCTTC
CAISPFSRRQGHGYTF
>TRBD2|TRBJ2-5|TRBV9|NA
TGTGCCAGCAGCGTAGTGGCGGGGGGGCGAGAGACCCAGTACTTC
CASSVVAGGRETQYF
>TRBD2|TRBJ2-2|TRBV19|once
TGTGCCAGTAGCCGGCGGCCTAGCGGGAGTAACACCGGGGAGCTGTTTTTT
CASSRRPSGSNTGELFF
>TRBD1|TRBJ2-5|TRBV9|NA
TGTGCCAGCAGCGTTTCGACAGGGGGCGCCTCCCCCCAGTACTTC
CASSVSTGGASPQYF
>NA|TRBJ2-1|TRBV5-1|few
TGCGCCAGCAGCTTGGAAGGAGGTTCGTACAATGAGCAGTTCTTC
CASSLEGGSYNEQFF
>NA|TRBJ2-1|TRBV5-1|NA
TGCGCCTGTAACCGCGACGGACTACCCCTCGATGAGCAGTTCTTC
CACNRDGLPLDEQFF
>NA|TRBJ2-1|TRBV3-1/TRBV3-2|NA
TGTGCCAGCAGCCAAGATCTACTAATCAATGAGCAGTTCTTC
CASSQDLLINEQFF
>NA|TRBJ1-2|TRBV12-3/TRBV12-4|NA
TGTGCCAGCAGACAGGACCCCCTCTATGGCTACACCTTC
CASRQDPLYGYTF
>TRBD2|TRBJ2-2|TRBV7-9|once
TGTGCCAGCAGCTCCAGTACTTGGTTCAGGGAGGGAACCGGGGAGCTGTTTTTT
CASSSSTWFREGTGELFF
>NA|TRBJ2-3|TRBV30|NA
TGTGCCTGGATTCTAGGCGATAGCACAGATACGCAGTATTTT
CAWILGDSTDTQYF
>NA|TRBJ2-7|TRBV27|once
TGTGCCAGCGCGACACCCGACTACGAGCAGTACTTC
CASATPDYEQYF
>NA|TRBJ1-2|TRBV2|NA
TGTGCCAGCAGTCGTACAACAGCTAACTATGGCTACACCTTC
CASSRTTANYGYTF
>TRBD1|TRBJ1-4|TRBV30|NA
TGTGCCTGGAGTCCCAGGACAGGGAAGGGTGGAAAACTGTTTTTT
CAWSPRTGKGGKLFF
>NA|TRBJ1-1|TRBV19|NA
TGTGCCAGTAGAACAGCAATTATGAACACTGAAGCTTTCTTT
CASRTAIMNTEAFF
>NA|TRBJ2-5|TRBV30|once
TGTGCCTGGAGCGATCGACAGGCTCAAGAGACCCAGTACTTC
CAWSDRQAQETQYF